The clone carrying this TCR beta chain came up many times. With iRepertoire HTBI primers and Arm-PCR of CDR3 regions, TCR beta libraries were built. How the authors handled the data: Identification of gene segments yielded approximately 62 TRBV and 14 TRBJ across samples. From the multiplex PCR reads, TCRdb called clonotypes with MiXCR, one entry per CDR3 protein. TCRdb's processing, not the authors', yielded these V and J calls. The sample has over 400,000 distinct CDR3 sequences, 14% seen once. Time point denoted: newly diagnosed GD, antithyroid drugs for less than 3 months. With RNA extracted from PBMCs as input, the TCR library was made. In this cohort, patients came from an endocrinology department located in Xi'an, China. The data originate from a study of regulatory T cells in long-lasting Graves disease. Germline V gives CDR1 GTSNPN, CDR2 SVGIG (reference sequence). The CDR3 is made up of 13 amino acids. Trimming removed 2 bases from V and 6 bases from J, with 13 bases in between.

Separately, the same data were catalogued under a study of T cells in Graves' hyperthyroidism and ophthalmopathy. As that study records: Newly diagnosed hyperthyroidism, duration under 2 months, in patients aged 18 to 65.

The chain employs TRBV30 and TRBJ1-1; perhaps TRBD1 as D (5 bases). The sequence derives from a woman aged 45 to 65 with Graves disease. Sequencing was performed on peripheral blood mononuclear cells (PBMCs), taken at new diagnosis, from a patient treated with antithyroid drugs. CDR3 protein: CAWSFPRVAEAFF. CDR3 coding DNA: TGTGCCTGGAGTTTCCCCAGGGTCGCTGAAGCTTTCTTT.